One T cell receptor (beta chain) is described in this entry. Antigen unknown. Obtained from alopecia areata patients were lesional scalp punch biopsies along with peripheral blood. The authors extracted RNA and reverse transcribed it into cDNA as the sequencing template. Sequencing was performed with immunoSEQ multiplex PCR; in TCRdb, only in-frame clones are kept and a portion is missing. The repertoire includes around 140,000 clones, roughly 46% of them detected once, and 0.99% sits in the top ten. The CDR3 covers 15 residues. V lost 6 bases to trimming and J lost 2 bases; unmatched junction nucleotides: 9. Germline V gene sequence: CDR1 SGHDN, CDR2 FVKESK. The data are from a study of CD8+ T cells in alopecia areata. The overall study: Treated patients took oral tofacitinib at 5 to 10 mg twice daily. Study-wide results and limits: Sequence data from scalp samples additionally include resident alphabeta T cells of normal skin. In patients, TCRs were shared less clearly than in mice, and HLA may possibly be involved.

The receptor comes from a human donor with alopecia areata. The rearrangement links TRBV14 to TRBJ2-5; 7 nucleotides match TRBD1. The starting material was CD4+ T cells sorted from blood, obtained at week 0. CDR3 sequence (DNA): TGTGCCAGCAGATTAAACAGGGGACCGCAAGAGACCCAGTACTTC. Translation: CASRLNRGPQETQYF.